The present entry profiles one T cell receptor beta chain with its context. Its matching antigen is unknown. The DNA ends 3 residues before the CDR3 does, and the rest of the CDR3 is filled in from the germline J gene. Data came from immunoSEQ multiplex PCR; TCRdb stores just in-frame clones and leaves some out. The specimen's table records about 26,000 clones. Germline V lookup: CDR1 SEHNR, CDR2 FQNEAQ (reference sequence). V was pared by 5 bases and J by 6 bases, with 13 bases between. This CDR3 spans 14 amino acids. The record originates from a study of T cells in women clearing cervical HPV infection. General study results and limits: Repertoire richness, not evenness, was significantly elevated in CIN3+ cases versus controls.

This rearrangement joins TRBV7-9 to TRBJ2-2, with D perhaps matching TRBD2 (6 bases). The TCR was taken from a woman between 18 and 70 years old with a cervical HPV16 infection that either progressed to CIN3+ or cleared (not recorded which). The sample was blood buffy coat. CDR3 DNA, as far as it was read: TGTGCCAGCAGCGATCGGGACTTTTCCGGGGAG. It translates to CASSDRDFSGE. The entire CDR3 reads CASSDRDFSGELFF.